The T cell receptor beta chain under discussion was sequenced for a study of Ad26.COV2.S vaccination and SARS-CoV-2 variants. Across the whole study: Intramuscular Ad26.COV2.S at 5x10^10 or 1x10^11 viral particles.

Indicated treatment: some 19 received Ad26.COV2.S at low or high dose, single or two shots; a few received placebo; per-sample allocation not given. At day 63 after the first vaccine or placebo injection, samples were drawn. Expressing Wuhan-strain SARS-CoV-2 spike, an Ad26 vector served as the vaccine. Comments on this clone: The antigen is unknown.

The repertoire was sequenced with immunoSEQ multiplex PCR; TCRdb's copy has only in-frame clones and lacks some. The sample includes 450,000 to 550,000 clones, approximately 89% of them seen just once. This CDR3 region has 16 residues. Deletions cut 0 bases from V and 2 bases from J, with 14 bases between. The V gene's germline CDR1 is SGHDT and CDR2 YYEEEE. Study-level points and caveats: Vaccinees showed greater spike-specific TCR breadth than placebo recipients.

The sample here was peripheral blood, taken in a trial of Ad26.COV2.S vaccine versus placebo. The chain carries TRBV5-6 and TRBJ1-2, with D tentatively TRBD1 (6 bases). The clonotype comes from a person aged 18-60 years who received the Ad26.COV2.S COVID-19 vaccine or a placebo. The DNA of the CDR3 is TGTGCCAGCAGCTTGGGGCGGGGGGCGCCAAACTATGGCTACACCTTC. Translation gives CASSLGRGAPNYGYTF.